This T cell receptor beta chain was recovered during a study of CD8 T cells in Susac syndrome. CD8+ and CD4+ T cells taken from blood had their TCR beta sequenced. Included as multiple sclerosis controls were treatment-naive patients who had stable or active relapsing-remitting disease. Turning to this clonotype: Antigen specificity is unknown.

The authors reverse transcribed roughly 0.5 to 1 ug RNA with random hexamers. The TCR beta CDR3 was amplified by immunoSEQ multiplex PCR across 54 Vbeta, 13 Jbeta. Via MiXCR, TCRdb re-called the immunoSEQ multiplex PCR reads, giving one row per CDR3 protein. The sample lists fewer than 85,000 distinct CDR3 sequences; about 94% were seen once. Study-level results: Acknowledgment was made by the study that its TCR sequencing and HLA analysis involved a relatively small number of individuals.

The sequence derives from a human donor with multiple sclerosis. The sequencing input was CD8+ T cells from PBMCs.

The CDR3, as DNA: TGTGCCAGCAGCCCCGTAGGGGGGTCGGGCGAGCAGTACTTC. Encoded protein: CASSPVGGSGEQYF. The chain has TRBV7-9 and TRBJ2-7; perhaps D is TRBD1 or TRBD2 (6 bases each). CDR1 is SEHNR and CDR2 is FQNEAQ in the germline V gene (reference sequence). The V end lost 5 bases, the J end lost 6 bases, and 17 bases lay between the germline ends. The CDR3 extends over 14 amino acids.